Below are 25 T cell receptor beta chains sequenced from a single sample in a study of CD8 T cells in ankylosing spondylitis. Using its own MiXCR run on the 5' RACE reads, TCRdb lists one record per CDR3 protein. The sample lists around 150,000 distinct CDR3 sequences, roughly 6.6% occurring once. The material sequenced was blood, either unsorted or a sorted T cell fraction (not recorded which). These receptor sequences come from a female donor with ankylosing spondylitis or in good health (not recorded which).

This clonotype has ten or more counts. This chain links TRBV4-3 with TRBJ1-6; 8 bases are a match to TRBD1. V trimming: 2 bases; J trimming: 6 bases; junction bases outside the gene matches: 6. CDR1 is LGHNA, CDR2 YSLEER, per germline. The CDR3 contains 16 residues. CDR3 nucleotide sequence: TGCGCCAGCAGCCAACCCCAGGGGGCGGTTAATTCACCCCTCCACTTT. This gives the protein CASSQPQGAVNSPLHF.

This clonotype was found many times. V gene TRBV19 combines with J gene TRBJ1-2; D is possibly TRBD1 (5 bases). Trimming took 4 bases from V and 0 from J, leaving 12 bases between them. The CDR3 runs to 15 residues. In germline, CDR1 is LNHDA, CDR2 SQIVND (reference sequence). This CDR3 is CASSTRDGANYGYTF. CDR3 DNA sequence: TGTGCCAGTAGTACCCGGGACGGCGCTAACTATGGCTACACCTTC.

J is TRBJ2-1 and V is TRBV6-2 or TRBV6-3, with TRBD2 matching over 11 bases. Germline V gives CDR1 MNHEY, CDR2 SVGEGT. This CDR3 is 14 amino acids long. The trim removed 7 bases at V and 6 bases at J, leaving 5 bases unmatched. The CDR3: CASIAGGPGNEQFF. The DNA of the CDR3 is TGTGCCAGCATAGCGGGGGGGCCCGGCAATGAGCAGTTCTTC.

This clonotype occurred many times. The CDR3 spells CASSLEATSGGLSYEQYF. In nucleotides, the CDR3 is TGTGCCAGCAGCTTAGAAGCTACTAGCGGGGGCCTATCCTACGAGCAGTACTTC. The chain combines TRBV7-8 with TRBJ2-7, with 11 nucleotides matching TRBD2. Germline trimming cut 1 base from V and 1 base from J; bases unmatched to any gene: 9. CDR1 SGHVS and CDR2 FQNEAQ come from the germline V gene. The CDR3 totals 18 residues. Combining the CDR3 with reference TRBV7-8 and TRBJ2-7 gives the whole variable domain GAGVSQSPRYKVAKRGQDVALRCDPISGHVSLFWYQQALGQGPEFLTYFQNEAQLDKSGLPSDRFFAERPEGSVSTLKIQRTQQEDSAVYLCASSLEATSGGLSYEQYFGPGTRLTVT.

Many counts were recorded for this clonotype. The chain uses TRBV21-1 and TRBJ2-2; the table's D call TRBD1 went unverified against the DNA. TRBV21-1 is shown as a pseudogene. CDR3 size: 21 residues. The CDR3 DNA sequence: TGTGCCAGCAGCGTACGAGCTGACGGGACCGCCGTCATGTGGGACACCGGGGAGCTGTTTTTT. It is translated as CASSVRADGTAVMWDTGELFF.

The chain combines TRBV7-8 with TRBJ2-3; 7 nucleotides agree with TRBD2. The germline V gene has CDR1 SGHVS and CDR2 FQNEAQ. The CDR3 spans 17 residues. V lost 3 bases, J lost 7 bases, and 16 bases stayed unmatched. The CDR3 sequence: CASSFPRTRGLGNTQYF. The DNA of the CDR3 is TGTGCCAGCAGCTTTCCTAGGACTAGAGGGCTCGGTAATACGCAGTATTTT. Full variable domain (outside the CDR3, taken from reference TRBV7-8 and TRBJ2-3): GAGVSQSPRYKVAKRGQDVALRCDPISGHVSLFWYQQALGQGPEFLTYFQNEAQLDKSGLPSDRFFAERPEGSVSTLKIQRTQQEDSAVYLCASSFPRTRGLGNTQYFGPGTRLTVL.

This clonotype was recorded many times. J is TRBJ2-1 and V is TRBV3-1; D is possibly TRBD2 (5 bases). Germline CDR1 is LGHDT and CDR2 is YNNKEL (reference sequence). This CDR3 spans 17 amino acids. V lost 0 bases and J lost 2, with 14 bases in between. CDR3 protein: CASSQDRGRSPYNEQFF. The CDR3 DNA reads TGTGCCAGCAGCCAAGATCGAGGGCGCTCCCCCTACAATGAGCAGTTCTTC.

This clonotype came up many times. The genes are TRBV20-1 and TRBJ2-2; D gene ambiguous. The V end lost 5 bases, the J end lost 0 bases, and 10 bases lay between the germline ends. Germline loops: CDR1 DFQATT, CDR2 SNEGSKA (reference sequence). This CDR3 is 14 amino acids long. CDR3 amino acids: CSASQATNTGELFF. Written as DNA, the CDR3 is TGCAGTGCTTCTCAGGCGACGAACACCGGGGAGCTGTTTTTT.

This clonotype was seen a handful of times. The chain carries TRBV7-8 and TRBJ2-7; D is unresolved. This CDR3 region has 11 residues. The V end was cut by 11 bases, the J end by 3 bases, with 11 bases between. CDR1 is SGHVS, CDR2 FQNEAQ, per germline. The CDR3 reads CAVGLFYEQYF. The CDR3 DNA follows: TGTGCCGTTGGGCTGTTCTACGAGCAGTACTTC.

This clonotype came up many times. The J gene is TRBJ1-2, the V gene TRBV14; 7 nucleotides align to TRBD1. The CDR3 covers 13 residues. V lost 6 bases and J lost 3; bases outside the gene matches: 4. CDR1 is SGHDN, CDR2 FVKESK, per germline. The CDR3 sequence: CASSPGQYYGYTF. The CDR3 coding sequence is TGTGCCAGCAGTCCGGGACAGTACTATGGCTACACCTTC.

Ten or more counts support this clonotype. The rearrangement links TRBV28 to TRBJ2-3; a weak D match, TRBD1 (5 bases). CDR3 length: 13 residues. Trimming pared 4 bases from V and 2 bases from J, leaving 7 bases between. Germline CDR1 and CDR2: MDHEN and SYDVKM. The CDR3 DNA is TGTGCCAGCAGTTCTGGGGCCACAGATACGCAGTATTTT. It codes for CASSSGATDTQYF.

The chain employs TRBV7-8 and TRBJ2-3; 8 positions agree with TRBD2. With 5 bases clipped from V and 2 bases from J, the junction kept 6 bases outside the gene matches. This CDR3 is 15 amino acids long. The germline V gene has CDR1 SGHVS and CDR2 FQNEAQ. The CDR3 region is CASSLIAGNTDTQYF. CDR3 in DNA: TGTGCCAGCAGCCTAATAGCGGGGAACACAGATACGCAGTATTTT.

This clonotype was detected ten times or more. One end of the junction does not line up with germline, which may come from a read error. The rearrangement joins TRBV18 to TRBJ2-2, with D unresolved. This CDR3 has 14 residues. Germline-derived CDR1 and CDR2 are KGHSH and LQKENI. CDR3 amino acids: CASSPGSNIGELFF. In nucleotides, the CDR3 is TGTGCCAGCTCCCCGGGCTCAAACATCGGGGAGCTGTTTTTT.

This clonotype was observed at least ten times. The chain recombines TRBV12-3 or TRBV12-4 with TRBJ2-6; D is undetermined. Trimming stripped 1 base from V and 0 bases from J, with 10 bases between. The CDR3 loop spans 17 amino acids. The CDR3 DNA sequence: TGTGCCAGCAGTTTAGGGCCCATCAGCTCTGGGGCCAACGTCCTGACTTTC. Encoded protein: CASSLGPISSGANVLTF.

V and J are TRBV6-2 or TRBV6-3 and TRBJ1-5; D ambiguous. V was cut by 7 bases and J by 4 bases, with 14 bases left in between. CDR3 length: 14 residues. Per the germline V gene, CDR1 is MNHEY and CDR2 is SVGEGT. The CDR3, as DNA: TGTGCCAGCACTCTCGCGGGTACTAATCAGCCCCAGCATTTT. This translates into CASTLAGTNQPQHF.

With respect to this clonotype: At one end the junction does not follow the germline gene, possibly because of a read error. The genes are TRBV20-1 and TRBJ2-1, with no clear D. The V gene's germline CDR1 is DFQATT and CDR2 SNEGSKA (reference sequence). The CDR3 contains 16 residues. The CDR3 region has the DNA TGCTGTGCTAGTGGCTCGACGGAAGGGTCTTACAATGAGCAGTTCTTC. This sequence encodes CCASGSTEGSYNEQFF.

This clonotype was observed many times. One junction end does not reproduce the germline sequence, and a read error may be involved. The CDR3: CASSPLDGQETQYF. The CDR3 DNA follows: TGTGCTAGCAGCCCCCTTGACGGGCAAGAGACCCAGTACTTC. The chain uses TRBV7-7 and TRBJ2-5; the D is unclear. Germline V lookup: CDR1 SSHAT, CDR2 FNYEAQ (reference sequence). The CDR3 contains 14 residues.

Regarding this clonotype: Given a much more abundant clone one base away, this may be a read error. The chain uses TRBV12-3 or TRBV12-4 and TRBJ1-1; D is unresolved. The V end lost 8 bases, the J end lost 0 bases, and 10 bases lay between the germline ends. This CDR3 contains 13 residues. CDR3 amino acids: CASGEGVNTEAFF. The DNA of the CDR3 is TGTGCCAGCGGGGAGGGAGTGAACACTGAAGCTTTCTTT.

This clonotype was counted at least ten times. The chain carries TRBV7-2 and TRBJ2-3; 9 bases match TRBD2. This CDR3 has 15 amino acids. Per the germline V gene, CDR1 is SGHTA and CDR2 is FQGNSA. J gave up 6 bases and V 0 bases, and 4 bases lay outside the gene matches. CDR3 sequence reads: CASSLARGGVDTQYF. The CDR3 coding sequence is TGTGCCAGCAGCTTAGCGCGCGGGGGGGTTGATACGCAGTATTTT. Based on the CDR3 plus reference TRBV7-2 and TRBJ2-3, the full variable domain is GAGVSQSPSNKVTEKGKDVELRCDPISGHTALYWYRQSLGQGLEFLIYFQGNSAPDKSGLPSDRFSAERTGGSVSTLTIQRTQQEDSAVYLCASSLARGGVDTQYFGPGTRLTVL.

Comments on this clonotype: At one boundary the junction diverges from the germline segment, which might be a read error. This chain joins TRBV2 and TRBJ1-2; D is possibly TRBD1 (6 bases). The germline gives CDR1 SNHLY, CDR2 FYNNEI. The CDR3 has 14 residues. The CDR3 region is CAISETGLVGGYTF. In nucleotides, the CDR3 is TGTGCCATCAGTGAAACAGGGTTGGTTGGTGGCTACACCTTC.

A word on this clonotype: Possible read error: a much larger clone is one base away. This chain joins TRBV7-2 and TRBJ2-7; D possibly corresponds to TRBD2 (5 bases). Germline lookup yields CDR1 SGHTA and CDR2 FQGNSA. This CDR3 spans 13 amino acids. This CDR3 is CVSSLDYIYEQYF. The DNA of the CDR3 is TGTGTCAGCAGCCTCGACTATATCTACGAGCAGTACTTC.

There are many counts of this clonotype. As DNA, the CDR3 is TGCAGTGCTTTCGAGGGCTTGGACACTGAAGCTTTCTTT. This codes for CSAFEGLDTEAFF. The V and J genes are TRBV20-1 and TRBJ1-1; D remains unclear. V shed 5 bases and J shed 3 bases, with 13 bases lying between them. The CDR3 spans 13 residues. Germline V gene lookup returns CDR1 DFQATT and CDR2 SNEGSKA (reference sequence).

This clonotype was found many times. The rearrangement uses TRBV29-1 and TRBJ1-2; D is unresolved. The CDR3 covers 14 residues. V was clipped by 2 bases and J by 0 bases, with 10 bases between them. CDR1 is SQVTM and CDR2 is ANQGSEA in the germline V gene. CDR3 amino acids: CSVELGAPNYGYTF. CDR3 nucleotide sequence: TGCAGCGTTGAACTTGGTGCCCCTAACTATGGCTACACCTTC.

This clonotype was detected many times. The chain couples TRBV20-1 to TRBJ1-2, with D hard to call. This CDR3 spans 13 amino acids. The V end was cut by 4 bases, the J end by 1 base, with 10 bases between. Germline V gene sequence: CDR1 DFQATT, CDR2 SNEGSKA (reference sequence). CDR3 amino acids: CSATLRNNYGYTF. The CDR3 DNA follows: TGCAGTGCTACCCTTCGGAATAACTATGGCTACACCTTC.

This clonotype has a count of ten or more. This sequence joins TRBV5-1 and TRBJ1-6, with 8 nucleotides matching TRBD1. The CDR3 sequence is 13 residues long. Germline CDR1 is SGHRS and CDR2 is YFSETQ. Trimming cost V 2 bases and J 19 bases; bases outside gene matches: 11. CDR3 amino acids: CASSFGTGQRVHF. DNA for the CDR3: TGCGCCAGCAGCTTTGGGACAGGCCAGCGAGTGCACTTT.